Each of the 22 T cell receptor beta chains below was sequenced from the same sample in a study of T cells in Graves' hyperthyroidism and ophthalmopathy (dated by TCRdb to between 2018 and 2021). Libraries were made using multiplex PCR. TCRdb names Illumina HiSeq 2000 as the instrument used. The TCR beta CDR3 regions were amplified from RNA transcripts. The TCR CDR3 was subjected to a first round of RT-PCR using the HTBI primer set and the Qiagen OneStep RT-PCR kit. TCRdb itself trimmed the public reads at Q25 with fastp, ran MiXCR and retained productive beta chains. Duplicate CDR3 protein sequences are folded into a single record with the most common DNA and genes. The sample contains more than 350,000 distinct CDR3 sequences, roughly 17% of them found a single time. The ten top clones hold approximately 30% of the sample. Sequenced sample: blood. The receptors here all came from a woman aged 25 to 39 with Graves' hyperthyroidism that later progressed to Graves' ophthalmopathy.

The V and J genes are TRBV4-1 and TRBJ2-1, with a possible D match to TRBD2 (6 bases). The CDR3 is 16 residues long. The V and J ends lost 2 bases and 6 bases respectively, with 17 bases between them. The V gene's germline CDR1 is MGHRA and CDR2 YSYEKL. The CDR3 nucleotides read TGCGCCAGCAGCCAACCACTAGCTGACCGTTCCAATGAGCAGTTCTTC. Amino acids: CASSQPLADRSNEQFF.

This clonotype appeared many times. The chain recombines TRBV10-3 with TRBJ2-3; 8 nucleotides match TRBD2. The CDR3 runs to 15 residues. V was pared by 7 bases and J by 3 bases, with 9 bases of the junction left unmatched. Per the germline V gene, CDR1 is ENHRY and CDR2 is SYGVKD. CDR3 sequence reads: CAITRTSLETDTQYF. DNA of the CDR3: TGTGCCATCACCAGGACTAGCCTCGAGACAGATACGCAGTATTTT.

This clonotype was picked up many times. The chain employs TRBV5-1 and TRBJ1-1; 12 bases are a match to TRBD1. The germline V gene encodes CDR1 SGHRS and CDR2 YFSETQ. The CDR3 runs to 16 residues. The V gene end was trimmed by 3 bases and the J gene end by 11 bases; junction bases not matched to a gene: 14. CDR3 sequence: CASSSGDRGHPARAFF. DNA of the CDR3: TGCGCCAGCAGCTCGGGGGACAGGGGGCATCCGGCCCGCGCTTTCTTT.

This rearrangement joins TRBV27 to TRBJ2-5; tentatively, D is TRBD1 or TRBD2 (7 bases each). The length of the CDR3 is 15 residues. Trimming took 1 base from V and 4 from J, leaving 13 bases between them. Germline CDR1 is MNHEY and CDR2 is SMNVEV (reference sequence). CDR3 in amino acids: CASSLLAGGGETQYF. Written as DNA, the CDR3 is TGTGCCAGCAGTTTATTGGCAGGGGGGGGAGAGACCCAGTACTTC.

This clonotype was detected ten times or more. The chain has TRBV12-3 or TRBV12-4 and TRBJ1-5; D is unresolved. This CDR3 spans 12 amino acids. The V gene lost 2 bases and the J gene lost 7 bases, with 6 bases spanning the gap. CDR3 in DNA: TGTGCCAGCAGTTTAAGGTACCAGCCCCAGCATTTT. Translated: CASSLRYQPQHF.

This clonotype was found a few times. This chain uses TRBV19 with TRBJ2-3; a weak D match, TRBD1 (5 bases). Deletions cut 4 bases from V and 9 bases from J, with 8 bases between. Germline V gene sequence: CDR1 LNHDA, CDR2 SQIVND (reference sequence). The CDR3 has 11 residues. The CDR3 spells CASSTRQTQYF. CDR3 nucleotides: TGTGCCAGTAGTACCCGACAGACGCAGTATTTT.

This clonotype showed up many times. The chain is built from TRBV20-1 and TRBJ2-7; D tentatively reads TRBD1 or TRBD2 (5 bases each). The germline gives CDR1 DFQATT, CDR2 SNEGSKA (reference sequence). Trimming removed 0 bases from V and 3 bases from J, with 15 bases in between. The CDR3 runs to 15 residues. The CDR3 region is CSARDRGTSGYEQYF. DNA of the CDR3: TGCAGTGCTAGAGATCGTGGGACGTCAGGCTACGAGCAGTACTTC.

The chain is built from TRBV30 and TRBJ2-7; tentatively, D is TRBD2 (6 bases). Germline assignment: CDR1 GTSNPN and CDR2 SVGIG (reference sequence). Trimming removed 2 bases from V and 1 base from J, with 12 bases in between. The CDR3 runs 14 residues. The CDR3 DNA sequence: TGTGCCTGGAGTCGACTGGCGGGGTCCTACGAGCAGTACTTC. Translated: CAWSRLAGSYEQYF.

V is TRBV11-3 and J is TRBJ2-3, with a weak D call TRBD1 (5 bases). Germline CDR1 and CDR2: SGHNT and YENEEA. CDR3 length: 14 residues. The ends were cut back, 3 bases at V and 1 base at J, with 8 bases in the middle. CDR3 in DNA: TGTGCCAGCAGCTTCGCGACAGGCACAGATACGCAGTATTTT. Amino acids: CASSFATGTDTQYF.

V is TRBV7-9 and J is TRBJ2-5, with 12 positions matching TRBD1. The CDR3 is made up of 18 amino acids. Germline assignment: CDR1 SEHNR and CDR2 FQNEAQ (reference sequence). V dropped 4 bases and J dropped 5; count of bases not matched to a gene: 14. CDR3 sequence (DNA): TGTGCCAGCAGCTCCAAATCGGGACAGGGGGCTTCTTCGGAGACCCAGTACTTC. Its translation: CASSSKSGQGASSETQYF. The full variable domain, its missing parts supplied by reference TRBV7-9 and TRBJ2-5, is DTGVSQNPRHKITKRGQNVTFRCDPISEHNRLYWYRQTLGQGPEFLTYFQNEAQLEKSRLLSDRFSAERPKGSFSTLEIQRTEQGDSAMYLCASSSKSGQGASSETQYFGPGTRLLVL.

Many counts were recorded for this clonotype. The CDR3: CASSSEGLAGNTIYF. CDR3 nucleotides: TGTGCCAGCAGCTCGGAGGGTTTGGCTGGAAACACCATATATTTT. This chain uses TRBV5-5 with TRBJ1-3; the D is unclear. The germline gives CDR1 SGHKS, CDR2 YYEKEE (reference sequence). CDR3 size: 15 residues. V gave up 3 bases and J gave up 2 bases, with 12 bases separating them.

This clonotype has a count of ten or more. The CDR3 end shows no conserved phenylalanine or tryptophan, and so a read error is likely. The DNA of the CDR3 is TGTGCCAGCAGTTTCTCGGCCGTCAGCGACTATGGCTACACCCTC. Translated: CASSFSAVSDYGYTL. The chain carries TRBV27 and TRBJ1-2, with unresolved D. Trimming cost V 3 bases and J 3 bases, with 14 bases left between them. This CDR3 has 15 residues. CDR1 is MNHEY and CDR2 is SMNVEV in the germline V gene (reference sequence).

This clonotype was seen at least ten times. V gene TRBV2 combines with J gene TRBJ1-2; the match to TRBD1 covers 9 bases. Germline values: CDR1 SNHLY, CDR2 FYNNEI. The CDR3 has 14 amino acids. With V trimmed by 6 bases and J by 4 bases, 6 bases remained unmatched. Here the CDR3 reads CASSEDRGTYGYTF. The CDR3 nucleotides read TGTGCCAGCAGCGAGGACAGGGGCACCTATGGCTACACCTTC.

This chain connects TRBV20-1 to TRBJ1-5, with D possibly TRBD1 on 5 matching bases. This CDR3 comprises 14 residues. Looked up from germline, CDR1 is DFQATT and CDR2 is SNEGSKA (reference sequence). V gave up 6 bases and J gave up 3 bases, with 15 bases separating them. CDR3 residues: CSAPGGLNNQPQHF. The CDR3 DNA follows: TGCAGTGCACCGGGGGGGTTAAACAATCAGCCCCAGCATTTT.

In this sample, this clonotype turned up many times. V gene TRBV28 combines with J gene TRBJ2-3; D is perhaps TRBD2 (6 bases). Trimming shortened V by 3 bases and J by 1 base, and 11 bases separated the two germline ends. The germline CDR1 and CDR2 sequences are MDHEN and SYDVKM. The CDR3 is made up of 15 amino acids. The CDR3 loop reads CASSLGGSRTDTQYF. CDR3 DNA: TGTGCCAGCAGTTTGGGAGGCTCTCGCACAGATACGCAGTATTTT. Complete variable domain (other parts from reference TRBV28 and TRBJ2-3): DVKVTQSSRYLVKRTGEKVFLECVQDMDHENMFWYRQDPGLGLRLIYFSYDVKMKEKGDIPEGYSVSREKKERFSLILESASTNQTSMYLCASSLGGSRTDTQYFGPGTRLTVL.

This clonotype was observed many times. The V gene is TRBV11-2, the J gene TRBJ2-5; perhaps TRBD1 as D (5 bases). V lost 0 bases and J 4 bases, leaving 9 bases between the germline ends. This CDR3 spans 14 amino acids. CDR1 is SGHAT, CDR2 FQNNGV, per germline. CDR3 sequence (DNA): TGTGCCAGCAGCTTAGATGGGGCCCGAGAGACCCAGTACTTC. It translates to CASSLDGARETQYF.

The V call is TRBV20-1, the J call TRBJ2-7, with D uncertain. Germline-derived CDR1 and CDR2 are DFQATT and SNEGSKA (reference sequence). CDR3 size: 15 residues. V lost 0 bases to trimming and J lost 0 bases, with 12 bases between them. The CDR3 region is CSARDLTLSSYEQYF. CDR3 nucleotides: TGCAGTGCTAGAGATCTGACACTTAGCTCCTACGAGCAGTACTTC.

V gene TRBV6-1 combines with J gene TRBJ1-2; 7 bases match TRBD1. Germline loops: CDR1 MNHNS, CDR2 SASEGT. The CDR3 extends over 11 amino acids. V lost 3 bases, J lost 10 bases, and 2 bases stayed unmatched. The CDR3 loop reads CASSEGQSYTF. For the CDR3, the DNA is TGTGCCAGCAGTGAGGGACAGTCCTACACCTTC.

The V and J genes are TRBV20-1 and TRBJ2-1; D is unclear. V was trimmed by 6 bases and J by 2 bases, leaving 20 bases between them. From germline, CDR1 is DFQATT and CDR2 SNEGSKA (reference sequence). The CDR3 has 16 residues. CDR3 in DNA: TGCAGTGCCCGGTTCTATCATCGAAGCCCCTACAATGAGCAGTTCTTC. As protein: CSARFYHRSPYNEQFF.

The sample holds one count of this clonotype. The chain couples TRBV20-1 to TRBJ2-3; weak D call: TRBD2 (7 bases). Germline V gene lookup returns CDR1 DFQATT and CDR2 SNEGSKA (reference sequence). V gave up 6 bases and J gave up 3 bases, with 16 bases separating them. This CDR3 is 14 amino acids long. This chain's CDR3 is CSASGGVGTDTQYF. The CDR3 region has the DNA TGCAGTGCCTCGGGGGGCGTCGGGACAGATACGCAGTATTTT.

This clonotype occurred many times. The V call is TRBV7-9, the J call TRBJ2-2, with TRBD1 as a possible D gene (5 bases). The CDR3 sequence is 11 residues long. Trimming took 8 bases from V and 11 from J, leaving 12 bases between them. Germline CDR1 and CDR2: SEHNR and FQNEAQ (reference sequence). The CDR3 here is CASERQSELFF. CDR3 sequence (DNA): TGTGCCAGCGAAAGACAGTCCGAGCTGTTTTTT.

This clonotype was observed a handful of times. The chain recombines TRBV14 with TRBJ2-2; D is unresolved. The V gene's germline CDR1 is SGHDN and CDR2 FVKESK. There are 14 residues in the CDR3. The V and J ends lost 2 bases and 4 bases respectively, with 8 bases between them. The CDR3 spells CASSQFKATGELFF. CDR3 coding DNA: TGTGCCAGCAGCCAATTTAAGGCCACCGGGGAGCTGTTTTTT.